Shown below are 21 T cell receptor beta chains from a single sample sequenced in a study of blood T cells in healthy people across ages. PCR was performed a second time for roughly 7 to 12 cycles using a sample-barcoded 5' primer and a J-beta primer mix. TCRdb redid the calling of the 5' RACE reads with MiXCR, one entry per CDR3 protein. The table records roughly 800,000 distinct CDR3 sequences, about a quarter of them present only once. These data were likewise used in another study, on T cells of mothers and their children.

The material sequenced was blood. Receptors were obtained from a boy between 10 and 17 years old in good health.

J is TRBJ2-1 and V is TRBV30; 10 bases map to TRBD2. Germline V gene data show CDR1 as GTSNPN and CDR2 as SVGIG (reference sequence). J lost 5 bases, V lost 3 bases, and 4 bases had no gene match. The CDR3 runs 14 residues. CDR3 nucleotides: TGTGCCTGGAGCATAGCGGGAGGCCACAATGAGCAGTTCTTC. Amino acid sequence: CAWSIAGGHNEQFF.

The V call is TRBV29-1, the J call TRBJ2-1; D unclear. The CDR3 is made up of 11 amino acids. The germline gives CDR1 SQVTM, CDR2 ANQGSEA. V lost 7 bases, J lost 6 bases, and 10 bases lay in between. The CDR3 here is CSGGYSNEQFF. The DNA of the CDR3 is TGCAGCGGAGGATACAGCAATGAGCAGTTCTTC.

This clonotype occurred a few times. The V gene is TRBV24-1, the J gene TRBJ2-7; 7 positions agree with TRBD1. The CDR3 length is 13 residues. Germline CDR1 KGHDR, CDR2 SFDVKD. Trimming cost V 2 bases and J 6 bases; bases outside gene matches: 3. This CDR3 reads CATSDWSGGEQYF. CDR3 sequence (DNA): TGTGCCACCAGTGATTGGTCAGGGGGCGAGCAGTACTTC.

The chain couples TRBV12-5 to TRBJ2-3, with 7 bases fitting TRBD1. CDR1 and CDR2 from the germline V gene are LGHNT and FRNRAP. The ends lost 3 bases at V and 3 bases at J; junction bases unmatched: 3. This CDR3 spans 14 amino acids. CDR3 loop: CASGLGGVTDTQYF. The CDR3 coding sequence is TGTGCTAGTGGTTTAGGGGGCGTGACAGATACGCAGTATTTT. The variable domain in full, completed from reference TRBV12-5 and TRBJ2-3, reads DARVTQTPRHKVTEMGQEVTMRCQPILGHNTVFWYRQTMMQGLELLAYFRNRAPLDDSGMPKDRFSAEMPDATLATLKIQPSEPRDSAVYFCASGLGGVTDTQYFGPGTRLTVL.

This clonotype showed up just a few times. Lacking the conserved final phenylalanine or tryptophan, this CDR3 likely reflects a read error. CDR3 in DNA: TGTGCCAGCACCGGCCTAGCGGGTATGATACACGAGCAGTACCTC. It translates to CASTGLAGMIHEQYL. The chain joins TRBV6-6 to TRBJ2-5; 8 nucleotides line up with TRBD2. The J call may be wrong; the DNA end is better matched by TRBJ2-7. The CDR3 covers 15 residues. Germline CDR1 is MNHNY and CDR2 is SVGAGI (reference sequence).

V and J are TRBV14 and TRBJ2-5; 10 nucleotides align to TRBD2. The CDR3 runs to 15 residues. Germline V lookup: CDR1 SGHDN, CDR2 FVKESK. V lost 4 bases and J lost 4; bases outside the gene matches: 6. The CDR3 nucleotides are TGTGCCAGCAGCCCCGTAGCGGGGGGAGGAGAGACCCAGTACTTC. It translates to CASSPVAGGGETQYF.

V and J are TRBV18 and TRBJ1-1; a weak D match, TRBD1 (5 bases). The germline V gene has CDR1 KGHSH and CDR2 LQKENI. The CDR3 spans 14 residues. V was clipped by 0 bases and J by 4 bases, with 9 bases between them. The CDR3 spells CASSPPGRPTEAFF. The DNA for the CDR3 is TGTGCCAGCTCACCACCGGGACGGCCCACTGAAGCTTTCTTT.

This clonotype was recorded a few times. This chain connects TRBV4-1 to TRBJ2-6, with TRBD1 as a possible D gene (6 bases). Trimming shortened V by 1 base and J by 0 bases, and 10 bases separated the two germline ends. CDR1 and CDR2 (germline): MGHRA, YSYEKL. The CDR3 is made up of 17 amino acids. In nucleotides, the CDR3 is TGCGCCAGCAGCCAAGGGACAGCCATCTCTGGGGCCAACGTCCTGACTTTC. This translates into CASSQGTAISGANVLTF.

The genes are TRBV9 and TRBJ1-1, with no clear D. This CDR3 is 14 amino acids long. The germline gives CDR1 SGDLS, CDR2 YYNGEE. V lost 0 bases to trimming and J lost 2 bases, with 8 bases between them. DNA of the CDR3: TGTGCCAGCAGCGTAGTGGTAGGTAACACTGAAGCTTTCTTT. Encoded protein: CASSVVVGNTEAFF.

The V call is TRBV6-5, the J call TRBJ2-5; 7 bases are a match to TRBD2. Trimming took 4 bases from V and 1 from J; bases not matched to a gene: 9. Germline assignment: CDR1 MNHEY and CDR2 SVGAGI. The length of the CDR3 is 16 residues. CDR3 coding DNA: TGTGCCAGCAGTTGTGGGTCGGGGGGACCCCAAGAGACCCAGTACTTC. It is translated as CASSCGSGGPQETQYF.

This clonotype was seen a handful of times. The CDR3 protein is CASSPVQHRNIQYF. In nucleotides, the CDR3 is TGTGCCAGCAGCCCAGTCCAACACCGCAACATTCAGTACTTC. The chain uses TRBV11-2 and TRBJ2-4; D gene ambiguous. The CDR3 totals 14 residues. Trimming took off 5 bases at V and 7 bases at J, with 15 bases between the two ends. The V gene's germline CDR1 is SGHAT and CDR2 FQNNGV.

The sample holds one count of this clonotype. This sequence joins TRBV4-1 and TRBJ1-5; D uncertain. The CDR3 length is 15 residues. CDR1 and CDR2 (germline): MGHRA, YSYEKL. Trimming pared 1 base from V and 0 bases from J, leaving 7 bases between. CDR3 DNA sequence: TGCGCCAGCAGCCAAGTGTATATTAGCAATCAGCCCCAGCATTTT. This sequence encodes CASSQVYISNQPQHF.

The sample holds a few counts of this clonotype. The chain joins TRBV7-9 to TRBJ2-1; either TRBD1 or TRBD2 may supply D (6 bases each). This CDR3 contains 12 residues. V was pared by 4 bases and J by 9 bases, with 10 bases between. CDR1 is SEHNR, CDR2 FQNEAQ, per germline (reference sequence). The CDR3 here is CASSSGAAEQFF. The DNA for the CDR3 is TGTGCCAGCAGCTCGGGGGCCGCTGAGCAGTTCTTC.

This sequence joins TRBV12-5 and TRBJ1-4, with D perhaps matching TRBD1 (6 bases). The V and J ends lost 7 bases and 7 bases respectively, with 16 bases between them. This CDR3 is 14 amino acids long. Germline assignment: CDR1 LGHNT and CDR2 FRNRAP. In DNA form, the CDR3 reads TGTGCTAGTGCCAAGCCCGGGACAAGTGAAAAACTGTTTTTT. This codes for CASAKPGTSEKLFF.

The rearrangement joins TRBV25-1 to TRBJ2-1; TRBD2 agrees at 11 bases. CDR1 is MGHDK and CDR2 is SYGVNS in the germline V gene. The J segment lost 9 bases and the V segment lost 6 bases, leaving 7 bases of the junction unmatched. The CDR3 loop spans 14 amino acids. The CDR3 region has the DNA TGTGCCAGCAGCCCGGGACTAGCGGAGCGTGAGCAGTTCTTC. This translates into CASSPGLAEREQFF.

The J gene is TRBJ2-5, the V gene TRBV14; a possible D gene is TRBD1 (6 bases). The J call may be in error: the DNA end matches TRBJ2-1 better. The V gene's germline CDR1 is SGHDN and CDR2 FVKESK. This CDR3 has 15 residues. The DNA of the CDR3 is TGTGCCAGCAGCCAAGATAACAGGGTTGTCAATGAGCAGTTCTTC. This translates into CASSQDNRVVNEQFF.

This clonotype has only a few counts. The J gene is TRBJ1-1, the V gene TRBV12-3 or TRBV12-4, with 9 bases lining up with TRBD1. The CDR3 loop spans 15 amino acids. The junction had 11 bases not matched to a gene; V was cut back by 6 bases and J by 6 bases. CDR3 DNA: TGTGCCAGCAGCCCGGGGAACAGGGGGCTGGCTGAAGCTTTCTTT. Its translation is CASSPGNRGLAEAFF.

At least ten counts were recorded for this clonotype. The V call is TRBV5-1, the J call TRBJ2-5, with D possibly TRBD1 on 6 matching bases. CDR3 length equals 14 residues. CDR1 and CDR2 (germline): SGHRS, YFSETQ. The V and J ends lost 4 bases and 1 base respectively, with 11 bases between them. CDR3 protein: CASSTDSLQETQYF. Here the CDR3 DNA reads TGCGCCAGCAGCACGGACAGCCTCCAAGAGACCCAGTACTTC.

The CDR3: CASSLSNLYGEQYF. The CDR3 coding sequence is TGTGCCAGCAGTTTATCAAATCTGTATGGCGAGCAGTACTTC. This sequence joins TRBV27 and TRBJ2-7; unclear D gene. The germline V and J ends were trimmed by 0 bases and 6 bases, with 12 bases remaining between them. The germline CDR1 and CDR2 sequences are MNHEY and SMNVEV (reference sequence). This CDR3 contains 14 residues.

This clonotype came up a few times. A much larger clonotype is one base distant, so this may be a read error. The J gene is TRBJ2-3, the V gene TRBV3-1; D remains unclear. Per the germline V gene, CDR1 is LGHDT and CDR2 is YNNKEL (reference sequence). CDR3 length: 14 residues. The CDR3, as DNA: TGTGCCTGCAGCCCCTCTGAGGACACAGATACGCAGTATTTT. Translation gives CACSPSEDTDTQYF.

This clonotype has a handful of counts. CDR3 residues: CASSGHSSGNTIYF. DNA of the CDR3: TGTGCCAGCAGTGGACATAGCTCTGGAAACACCATATATTTT. The chain links TRBV2 to TRBJ1-3; no definite D call. Germline V gene lookup returns CDR1 SNHLY and CDR2 FYNNEI. The CDR3 is 14 residues long. V shed 4 bases and J shed 0 bases, with 7 bases lying between them.